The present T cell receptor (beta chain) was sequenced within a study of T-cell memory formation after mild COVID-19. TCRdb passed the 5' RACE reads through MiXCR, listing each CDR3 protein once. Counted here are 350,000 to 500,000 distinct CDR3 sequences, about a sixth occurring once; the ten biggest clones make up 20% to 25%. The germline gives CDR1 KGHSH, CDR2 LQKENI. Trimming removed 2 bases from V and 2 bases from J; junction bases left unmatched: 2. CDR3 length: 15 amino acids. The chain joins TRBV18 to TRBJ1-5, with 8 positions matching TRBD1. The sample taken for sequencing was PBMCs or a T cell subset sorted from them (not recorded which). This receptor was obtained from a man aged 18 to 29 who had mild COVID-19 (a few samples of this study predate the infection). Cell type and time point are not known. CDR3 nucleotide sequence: TGTGCCAGCTCACCAGAGACAGGGGGCAATCAGCCCCAGCATTTT. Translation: CASSPETGGNQPQHF.